This T cell receptor (beta chain) comes out of a study of cytomegalovirus exposure and HLA in healthy donors. Study-wide results and caveats: The authors listed 164 TCR beta chains as cytomegalovirus-associated. HLA restriction was apparent for most CMV-associated TCR beta chains in a later analysis.

The CDR3 is 15 amino acids. Trimming removed 4 bases from V and 5 bases from J, with 17 bases in between. Germline CDR1 is SGHRS and CDR2 is YFSETQ. On this clone: Its antigen is as yet unknown.

13 Jbeta primers and 60 Vbeta primers were used for the PCR. Authors' processing steps: A follow-up analysis tallied around 76 million unique TCR beta chains, about 10 million shared. The data were produced by immunoSEQ multiplex PCR, yet TCRdb's version contains in-frame clones alone and is incomplete. The V and J calls and clone size are taken from that table; D and trimming were inferred from the DNA. The sample includes under 200,000 clones, around 80% of them seen just once. The clonotype was recovered from a man between 18 and 35 years old in good health and CMV-seronegative. This sequence joins TRBV5-1 and TRBJ2-3; D is unclear. Sequencing was carried out using PBMCs. CDR3 residues: CASSTSRPLEDTQYF. The DNA of the CDR3 is TGCGCCAGCAGCACGTCGAGGCCTCTTGAAGATACGCAGTATTTT.